The source of this T cell receptor (beta chain) is a study of blood T cell repertoires in COVID-19. The CDR3 is made up of 15 amino acids. Per the germline V gene, CDR1 is SEHNR and CDR2 is FQNEAQ (reference sequence). V lost 1 base and J lost 6, with 12 bases in between. Measured with immunoSEQ multiplex PCR; TCRdb has only the in-frame clones, and not every one. This sample yields 150,000 to 200,000 clones, of which approximately 91% are seen a single time; about 2.3% belongs to the top ten. Sequencing input: peripheral blood. The rearrangement uses TRBV7-9 and TRBJ2-2; the D gene is possibly TRBD1 (6 bases). This sequence originates from a man between 18 and 29 years old with acute or convalescent COVID-19. DNA for the CDR3: TGTGCCAGCAGCTTAGTCTCCCAGGGGCCCGGGGAGCTGTTTTTT. As protein: CASSLVSQGPGELFF.